These 20 T cell receptor beta chains were sequenced from one sample in a study of CD8 T cells in ankylosing spondylitis. TCRdb itself ran the 5' RACE reads through MiXCR, one entry per CDR3 protein. The repertoire has 250,000 to 400,000 distinct CDR3 sequences, 11% of them found once; the top ten carry about a tenth. Sample: blood, either unsorted or a sorted T cell fraction (not recorded which). The receptors shown here come from a female donor with ankylosing spondylitis or in good health (not recorded which).

This clonotype occurred many times. This sequence joins TRBV5-1 and TRBJ1-2, with a weak D call TRBD1 (6 bases). V was clipped by 2 bases and J by 4 bases, with 9 bases between them. There are 13 residues in the CDR3. CDR1 and CDR2 from the germline V gene are SGHRS and YFSETQ. DNA for the CDR3: TGCGCCAGCAGCTTTGAGACAGGCTATGGCTACACCTTC. Protein sequence: CASSFETGYGYTF.

V and J are TRBV12-3 or TRBV12-4 and TRBJ2-2; D is undetermined. CDR3 length equals 13 residues. Trimming took 8 bases from V and 5 from J, leaving 12 bases between them. Here the CDR3 DNA reads TGTGCCAGCGTTCCCTTCGGGACCGGGGAGCTGTTTTTT. Residues: CASVPFGTGELFF.

This clonotype occurred many times. Here the CDR3 reads CSARIGGTASQPQHF. CDR3 in DNA: TGCAGTGCTAGAATCGGCGGTACGGCGTCGCAGCCCCAGCATTTT. This chain uses TRBV20-1 with TRBJ1-5, with D unclear. Germline CDR1 DFQATT, CDR2 SNEGSKA (reference sequence). The V end lost 2 bases, the J end lost 7 bases, and 18 bases lay between the germline ends. The CDR3 totals 15 residues.

This clonotype was seen ten or more times. The genes are TRBV5-6 and TRBJ1-6, with D unresolved. Deletions cut 0 bases from V and 8 bases from J, with 18 bases between. Germline lookup yields CDR1 SGHDT and CDR2 YYEEEE. The CDR3 has 17 residues. CDR3 coding DNA: TGTGCCAGCAGCTTGGGTGTGGGGAGATTGGGTGATTCACCCCTCCACTTT. It is translated as CASSLGVGRLGDSPLHF.

This clonotype has at least ten counts. The chain carries TRBV20-1 and TRBJ1-5; TRBD1 might be the D (6 bases). CDR1 is DFQATT and CDR2 is SNEGSKA in the germline V gene (reference sequence). The V gene lost 1 base and the J gene lost 6 bases, with 13 bases spanning the gap. There are 14 residues in the CDR3. The CDR3 spells CSARVGGAGQPQHF. The CDR3 DNA is TGCAGTGCTAGAGTTGGGGGGGCTGGTCAGCCCCAGCATTTT.

The V gene is TRBV30, the J gene TRBJ2-1, with TRBD2 matching over 7 bases. The length of the CDR3 is 14 residues. The germline CDR1 and CDR2 sequences are GTSNPN and SVGIG (reference sequence). CDR3: CAKGGRLADNEQFF. The CDR3 DNA sequence: TGTGCGAAAGGAGGAAGGCTAGCGGACAATGAGCAGTTCTTC. Drawing the rest from reference TRBV30 and TRBJ2-1, the complete variable domain is SQTIHQWPATLVQPVGSPLSLECTVEGTSNPNLYWYRQAAGRGLQLLFYSVGIGQISSEVPQNLSASRPQDRQFILSSKKLLLSDSGFYLCAKGGRLADNEQFFGPGTRLTVL.

The rearrangement links TRBV11-2 to TRBJ2-1; 9 positions agree with TRBD1. This CDR3 comprises 15 residues. Germline trimming cut 6 bases from V and 4 bases from J; bases unmatched to any gene: 7. From germline, CDR1 is SGHAT and CDR2 FQNNGV. CDR3 nucleotides: TGTGCCAGCAGTTGGGACAGGGCCTTTTACAATGAGCAGTTCTTC. This encodes CASSWDRAFYNEQFF.

CDR3 sequence (DNA): TGTGCCAGCAGTTCAGGGGTGGATCCCCGACTTGAAGCTTTCTTT. Translated, it gives CASSSGVDPRLEAFF. The rearrangement uses TRBV7-9 and TRBJ1-1, with D possibly being TRBD1 (6 bases). The CDR3 is 15 amino acids. Germline V gene lookup returns CDR1 SEHNR and CDR2 FQNEAQ (reference sequence). V lost 6 bases to trimming and J lost 7 bases, with 21 bases between them.

This clonotype was detected ten times or more. This chain connects TRBV24-1 to TRBJ1-4; the D gene is possibly TRBD1 (5 bases). The CDR3 extends over 15 amino acids. With 2 bases removed from V and 6 bases from J, the gap between germline ends came to 12 bases. Germline V lookup: CDR1 KGHDR, CDR2 SFDVKD. The CDR3 sequence: CATSDSRGWDEKLFF. The CDR3, as DNA: TGTGCCACCAGTGATTCGCGGGGCTGGGATGAAAAACTGTTTTTT.

The rearrangement uses TRBV7-6 and TRBJ2-7; TRBD1 is a possible D gene (6 bases). There are 13 residues in the CDR3. Trimming took off 1 base at V and 5 bases at J, with 9 bases between the two ends. Per the germline V gene, CDR1 is SGHVS and CDR2 is FNYEAQ. DNA for the CDR3: TGTGCCAGCAGCTTAGAGAAGGGGGACGAGCAGTACTTC. Protein product: CASSLEKGDEQYF.

This clonotype was observed many times. The CDR3 nucleotides are TGCGCCAGCAGCGGGTCGGAGCGGGGGCTCAATGAGCAGTTCTTC. Translation gives CASSGSERGLNEQFF. The chain has TRBV5-1 and TRBJ2-1, with 8 bases aligning to TRBD2. V lost 4 bases to trimming and J lost 6 bases; unmatched junction nucleotides: 9. Looked up from germline, CDR1 is SGHRS and CDR2 is YFSETQ. The CDR3 has 15 residues.

In its sample, this clonotype was seen many times. The rearrangement uses TRBV6-1 and TRBJ2-2; D gene uncertain. V was pared by 4 bases and J by 4 bases, with 13 bases between. CDR3 length: 15 amino acids. In germline, CDR1 is MNHNS, CDR2 SASEGT. This CDR3 is CASSVSSSGTGELFF. The CDR3 DNA reads TGTGCCAGCAGTGTTAGCAGTTCAGGCACCGGGGAGCTGTTTTTT.

This rearrangement joins TRBV20-1 to TRBJ1-5; D is unresolved. The CDR3 has 13 amino acids. The V end lost 3 bases, the J end lost 3 bases, and 9 bases lay between the germline ends. Germline values: CDR1 DFQATT, CDR2 SNEGSKA (reference sequence). The CDR3 is CSASGGLNQPQHF. The CDR3 DNA is TGCAGTGCTAGCGGCGGTCTCAATCAGCCCCAGCATTTT.

Ten or more counts support this clonotype. The chain employs TRBV11-3 and TRBJ2-1, with D unresolved. Trimming removed 0 bases from V and 8 bases from J, with 11 bases in between. This CDR3 has 14 residues. Germline V lookup: CDR1 SGHNT, CDR2 YENEEA. CDR3 sequence (DNA): TGTGCCAGCAGCTTAGATGAGGCGGATCATGAGCAGTTCTTC. This codes for CASSLDEADHEQFF.

This clonotype was recorded at least ten times. The V gene is TRBV12-3 or TRBV12-4, the J gene TRBJ2-6; no definite D call. Trimming removed 5 bases from V and 2 bases from J, with 10 bases in between. CDR3 length: 15 amino acids. The CDR3 coding sequence is TGTGCCAGCAGTAGCACGCGGACTGGGGCCAACGTCCTGACTTTC. It translates to CASSSTRTGANVLTF.

This clonotype was found many times. The rearrangement uses TRBV20-1 and TRBJ2-7; D may be TRBD2 (6 bases). CDR3 length: 12 residues. Germline V gene data show CDR1 as DFQATT and CDR2 as SNEGSKA (reference sequence). Deletions cut 2 bases from V and 5 bases from J, with 10 bases between. The DNA of the CDR3 is TGCAGTGCTAGAAGGAGGGAGCACGAGCAGTACTTC. It codes for CSARRREHEQYF.

V is TRBV20-1 and J is TRBJ1-6, with a tentative D call TRBD1 (6 bases). The CDR3 is made up of 18 amino acids. V shed 6 bases and J shed 0 bases, with 21 bases lying between them. In germline, CDR1 is DFQATT, CDR2 SNEGSKA (reference sequence). The CDR3 coding sequence is TGCAGTGCCCGACTCGGGACACTTAGCAGCTCCTATAATTCACCCCTCCACTTT. Its protein is CSARLGTLSSSYNSPLHF.

This clonotype was seen at least ten times. This rearrangement joins TRBV5-1 to TRBJ2-3, with TRBD1 as a possible D gene (6 bases). This CDR3 is built from 15 residues. The ends were cut back, 4 bases at V and 6 bases at J, with 18 bases in the middle. Germline assignment: CDR1 SGHRS and CDR2 YFSETQ. In nucleotides, the CDR3 is TGCGCCAGCAGCCCCTCGACAGGACGCAGTGATACGCAGTATTTT. Protein sequence: CASSPSTGRSDTQYF.

This clonotype showed up many times. The chain is built from TRBV5-1 and TRBJ2-7, with TRBD1 matching 10 bases. V shed 4 bases, J shed 1 base, and the junction held 5 bases outside the gene matches. CDR3 size: 15 residues. Looked up from germline, CDR1 is SGHRS and CDR2 is YFSETQ. CDR3 bases: TGCGCCAGCAGCGAGGGGACAGGGGCTTCCTACGAGCAGTACTTC. Translating it yields CASSEGTGASYEQYF.

This clonotype occurred many times. The chain carries TRBV11-2 and TRBJ2-1; TRBD1 aligns across 9 bases. V lost 2 bases, J lost 8 bases, and 10 bases stayed unmatched. Looked up from germline, CDR1 is SGHAT and CDR2 is FQNNGV. The CDR3 has 16 amino acids. CDR3 protein: CASSLRPGQGIDEQFF. CDR3 in DNA: TGTGCCAGCAGCTTAAGGCCGGGACAGGGTATCGATGAGCAGTTCTTC. The full variable domain, in which reference TRBV11-2 and TRBJ2-1 provide the parts outside the CDR3, is EAGVAQSPRYKIIEKRQSVAFWCNPISGHATLYWYQQILGQGPKLLIQFQNNGVVDDSQLPKDRFSAERLKGVDSTLKIQPAKLEDSAVYLCASSLRPGQGIDEQFFGPGTRLTVL.